This T cell receptor beta chain derives from a study of T-cell memory formation after mild COVID-19. Study in general: There were largely donor-specific TCR clusters.

Between the trimmed V and J ends, which lost 2 bases and 5 bases, there was a span of 9 bases. CDR1 and CDR2 (germline): MNHEY, SVGAGI. The CDR3 is 13 residues long. Whole-study findings and limits: The study found balanced CD4/CD8 in clones contracting day 15 to 85 and a CD4+ lean in later expanders. Chiefly within CM and EM were the contracting CD4+ clones; CD8+ ones were within EMRA. The authors did not confirm SARS-CoV-2 specificity of second-wave clones peaking day 37.

TCRdb re-derived calls from the 5' RACE reads in MiXCR, one entry per CDR3 protein. In the table there are 200,000 to 300,000 distinct CDR3 sequences, about a sixth of which are singletons. Remarks on this clonotype: The antigen remains unidentified.

Sequenced: PBMCs or a T cell subset sorted from them (not recorded which). The sequence was collected from a man aged 18 to 35 who had mild COVID-19 (a few samples of this study predate the infection). Cell type and time point are not known. The J gene is TRBJ1-2, the V gene TRBV6-5; TRBD1 might be the D (6 bases). DNA for the CDR3: TGTGCCAGCAGTTACGGGGGGACATATGGCTACACCTTC. This codes for CASSYGGTYGYTF.